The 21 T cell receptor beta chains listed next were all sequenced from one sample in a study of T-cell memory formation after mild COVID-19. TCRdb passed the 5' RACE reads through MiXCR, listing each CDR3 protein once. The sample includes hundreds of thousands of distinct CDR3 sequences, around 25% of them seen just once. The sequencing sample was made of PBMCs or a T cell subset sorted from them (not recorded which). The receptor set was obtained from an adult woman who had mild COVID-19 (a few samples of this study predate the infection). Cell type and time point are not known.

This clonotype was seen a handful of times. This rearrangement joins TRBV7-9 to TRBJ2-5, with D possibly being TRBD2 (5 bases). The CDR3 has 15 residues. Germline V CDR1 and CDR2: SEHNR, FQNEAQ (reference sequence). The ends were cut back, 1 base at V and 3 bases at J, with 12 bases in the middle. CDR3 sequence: CASSLGWAEEETQYF. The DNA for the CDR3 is TGTGCCAGCAGCTTAGGGTGGGCGGAGGAAGAGACCCAGTACTTC.

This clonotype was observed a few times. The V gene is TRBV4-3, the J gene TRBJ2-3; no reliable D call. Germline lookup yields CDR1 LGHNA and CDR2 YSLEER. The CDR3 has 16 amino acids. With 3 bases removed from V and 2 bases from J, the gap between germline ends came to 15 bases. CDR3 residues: CASSHDARSSTDTQYF. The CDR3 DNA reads TGCGCCAGCAGCCACGACGCGAGGTCCTCCACAGATACGCAGTATTTT.

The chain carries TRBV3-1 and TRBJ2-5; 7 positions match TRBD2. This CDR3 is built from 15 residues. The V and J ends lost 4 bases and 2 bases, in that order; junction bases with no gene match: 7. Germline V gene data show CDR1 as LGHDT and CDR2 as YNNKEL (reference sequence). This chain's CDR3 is CASSPGTIEQETQYF. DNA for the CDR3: TGTGCCAGCAGCCCAGGGACTATTGAACAAGAGACCCAGTACTTC.

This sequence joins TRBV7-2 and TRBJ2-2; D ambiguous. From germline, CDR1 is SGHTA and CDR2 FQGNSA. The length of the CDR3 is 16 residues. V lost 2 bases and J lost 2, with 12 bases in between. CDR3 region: CASSLNRRRNTGELFF. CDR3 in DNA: TGTGCCAGCAGCTTAAATCGGCGCAGAAACACCGGGGAGCTGTTTTTT.

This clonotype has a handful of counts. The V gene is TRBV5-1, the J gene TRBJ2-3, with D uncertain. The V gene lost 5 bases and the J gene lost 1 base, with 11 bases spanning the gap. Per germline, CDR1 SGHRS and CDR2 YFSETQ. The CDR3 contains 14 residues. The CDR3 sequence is CASRQRRGTDTQYF. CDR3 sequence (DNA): TGCGCCAGCAGACAACGAAGAGGCACAGATACGCAGTATTTT.

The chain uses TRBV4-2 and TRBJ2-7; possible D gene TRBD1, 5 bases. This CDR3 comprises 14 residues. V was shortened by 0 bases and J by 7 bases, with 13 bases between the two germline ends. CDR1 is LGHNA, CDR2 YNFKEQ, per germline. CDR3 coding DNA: TGTGCCAGCAGCCAAGATTATAGTAAGGGGGAGCAGTACTTC. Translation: CASSQDYSKGEQYF.

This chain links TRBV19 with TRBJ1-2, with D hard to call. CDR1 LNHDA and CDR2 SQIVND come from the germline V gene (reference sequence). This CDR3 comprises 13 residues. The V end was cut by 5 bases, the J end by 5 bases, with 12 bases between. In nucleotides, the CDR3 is TGTGCCAGTAGTCGGACGGGGAGGTATGGCTACACCTTC. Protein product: CASSRTGRYGYTF. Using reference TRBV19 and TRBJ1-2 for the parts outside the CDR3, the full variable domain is DGGITQSPKYLFRKEGQNVTLSCEQNLNHDAMYWYRQDPGQGLRLIYYSQIVNDFQKGDIAEGYSVSREKKESFPLTVTSAQKNPTAFYLCASSRTGRYGYTFGSGTRLTVV.

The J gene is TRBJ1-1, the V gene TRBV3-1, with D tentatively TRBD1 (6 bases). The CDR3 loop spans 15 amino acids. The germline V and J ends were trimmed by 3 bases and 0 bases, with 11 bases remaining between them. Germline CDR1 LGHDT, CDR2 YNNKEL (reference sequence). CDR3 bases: TGTGCCAGCAGCCATGCCACAGGGTTGAACACTGAAGCTTTCTTT. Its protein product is CASSHATGLNTEAFF.

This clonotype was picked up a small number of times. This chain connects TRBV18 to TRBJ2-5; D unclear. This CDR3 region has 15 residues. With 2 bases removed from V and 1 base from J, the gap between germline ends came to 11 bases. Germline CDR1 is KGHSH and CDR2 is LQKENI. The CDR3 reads CASSPGRNTQETQYF. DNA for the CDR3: TGTGCCAGCTCACCAGGTCGTAACACCCAAGAGACCCAGTACTTC.

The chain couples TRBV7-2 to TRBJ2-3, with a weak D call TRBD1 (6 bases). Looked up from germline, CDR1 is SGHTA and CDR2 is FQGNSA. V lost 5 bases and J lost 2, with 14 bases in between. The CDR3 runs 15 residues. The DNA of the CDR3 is TGTGCCAGCAGCCGGGTGGGGGCGAACACAGATACGCAGTATTTT. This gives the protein CASSRVGANTDTQYF.

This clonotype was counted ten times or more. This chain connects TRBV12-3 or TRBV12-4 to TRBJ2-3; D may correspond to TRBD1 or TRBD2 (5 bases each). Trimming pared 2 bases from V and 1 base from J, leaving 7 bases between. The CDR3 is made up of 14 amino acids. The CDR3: CASSLLGGTDTQYF. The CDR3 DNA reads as TGTGCCAGCAGTTTACTGGGGGGCACAGATACGCAGTATTTT.

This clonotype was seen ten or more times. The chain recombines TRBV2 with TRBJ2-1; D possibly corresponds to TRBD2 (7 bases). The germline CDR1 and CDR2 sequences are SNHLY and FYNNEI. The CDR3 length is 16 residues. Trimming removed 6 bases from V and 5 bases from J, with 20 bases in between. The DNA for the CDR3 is TGTGCCAGCAGGGCCTTTTGGGGGGGCGGCCACAATGAGCAGTTCTTC. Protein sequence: CASRAFWGGGHNEQFF. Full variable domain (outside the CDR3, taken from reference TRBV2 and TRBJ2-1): EPEVTQTPSHQVTQMGQEVILRCVPISNHLYFYWYRQILGQKVEFLVSFYNNEISEKSEIFDDQFSVERPDGSNFTLKIRSTKLEDSAMYFCASRAFWGGGHNEQFFGPGTRLTVL.

Here the CDR3 reads CATSDPRPAGGRETQYF. In DNA, the CDR3 is TGTGCCACCAGTGATCCCCGCCCAGCGGGAGGGAGGGAGACCCAGTACTTC. The chain combines TRBV24-1 with TRBJ2-5; 10 nucleotides line up with TRBD2. V gave up 3 bases and J gave up 5 bases; unmatched junction bases: 11. This CDR3 has 17 amino acids. CDR1 is KGHDR and CDR2 is SFDVKD in the germline V gene.

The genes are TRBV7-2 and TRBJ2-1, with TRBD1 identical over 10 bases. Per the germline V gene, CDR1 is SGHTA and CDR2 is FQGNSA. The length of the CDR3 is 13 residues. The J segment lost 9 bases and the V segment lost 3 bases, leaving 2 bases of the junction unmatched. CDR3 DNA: TGTGCCAGCAGCTTGGGACAGGGGTTTGAGCAGTTCTTC. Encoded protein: CASSLGQGFEQFF.

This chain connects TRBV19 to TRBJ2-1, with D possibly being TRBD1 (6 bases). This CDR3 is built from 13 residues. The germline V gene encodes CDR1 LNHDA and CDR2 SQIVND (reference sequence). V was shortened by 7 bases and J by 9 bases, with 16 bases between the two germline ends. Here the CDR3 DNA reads TGTGCCAGTACCTTCACCGGGACAACTGAGCAGTTCTTC. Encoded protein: CASTFTGTTEQFF.

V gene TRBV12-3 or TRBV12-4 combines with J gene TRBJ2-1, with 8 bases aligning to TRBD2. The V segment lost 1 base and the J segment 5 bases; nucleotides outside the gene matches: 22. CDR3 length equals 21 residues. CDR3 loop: CASSLGRVVHVGTRANNEQFF. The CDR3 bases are TGTGCCAGCAGTTTAGGCCGTGTCGTTCATGTGGGGACTAGGGCAAACAATGAGCAGTTCTTC.

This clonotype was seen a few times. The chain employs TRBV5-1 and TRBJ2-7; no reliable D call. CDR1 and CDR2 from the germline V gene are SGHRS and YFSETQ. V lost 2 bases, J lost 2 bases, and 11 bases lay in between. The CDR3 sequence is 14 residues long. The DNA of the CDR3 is TGCGCCAGCAGCTTCGTAGGTTCCACCTACGAGCAGTACTTC. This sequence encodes CASSFVGSTYEQYF.

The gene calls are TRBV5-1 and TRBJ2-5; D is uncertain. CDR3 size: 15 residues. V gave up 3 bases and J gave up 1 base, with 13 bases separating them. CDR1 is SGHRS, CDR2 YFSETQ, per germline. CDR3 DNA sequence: TGCGCCAGCAGCTGGGCCTCGGAGATCCAAGAGACCCAGTACTTC. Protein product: CASSWASEIQETQYF.

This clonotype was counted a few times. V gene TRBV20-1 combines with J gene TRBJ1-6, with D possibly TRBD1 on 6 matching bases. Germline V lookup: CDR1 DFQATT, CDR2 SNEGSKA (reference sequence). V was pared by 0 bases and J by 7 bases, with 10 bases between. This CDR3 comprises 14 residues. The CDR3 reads CSARDRGGNSPLHF. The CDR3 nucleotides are TGCAGTGCTAGAGACAGGGGTGGCAATTCACCCCTCCACTTT.

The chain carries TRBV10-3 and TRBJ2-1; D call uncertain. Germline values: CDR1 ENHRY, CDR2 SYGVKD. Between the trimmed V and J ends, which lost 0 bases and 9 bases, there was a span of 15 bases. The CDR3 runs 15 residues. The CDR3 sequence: CAISESGRPASEQFF. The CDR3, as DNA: TGTGCCATCAGTGAGTCGGGTCGCCCAGCAAGTGAGCAGTTCTTC.

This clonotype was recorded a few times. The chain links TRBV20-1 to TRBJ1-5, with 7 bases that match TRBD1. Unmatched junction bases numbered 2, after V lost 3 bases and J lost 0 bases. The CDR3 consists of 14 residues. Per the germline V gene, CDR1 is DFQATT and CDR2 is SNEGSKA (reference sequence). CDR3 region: CSASDRDSNQPQHF. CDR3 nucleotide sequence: TGCAGTGCTAGCGACAGGGATAGCAATCAGCCCCAGCATTTT.